The clone carrying this TCR beta chain was detected many times. The antigen remains undetermined. Individual cDNA molecules (in the library) carried attached unique molecular identifiers. Via MiXCR, TCRdb re-called the RACE reads, giving one row per CDR3 protein. The table includes under 40,000 distinct CDR3 sequences, roughly 12% detected once. The data were obtained in a study of human T cells and chemical hapten exposure. Study-level background: Patch tests containing 0.01% DPC, applied to the upper back, were read at 6 days. Patients, mostly women, had alopecia areata, alopecia totalis or alopecia universalis. Study-wide findings and caveats: Relative to controls, expanded TCRs formed significantly more large CDR3 similarity clusters.

This sample's time point: pre-sensitization, week 0. Treatment in this sample: therapeutic diphenylcyclopropenone sensitization with weekly scalp DPC. Researchers extracted total RNA from unfractionated whole blood. Per germline, CDR1 MDHEN and CDR2 SYDVKM. With 7 bases clipped from V and 3 bases from J, the junction kept 8 bases outside the gene matches. CDR3 length: 15 amino acids. The V gene is TRBV28, the J gene TRBJ2-2; 7 nucleotides line up with TRBD1. The source material was whole blood, sampled in connection with sensitization to the hapten diphenylcyclopropenone (DPC). This receptor was identified in a woman aged 35 to 49 with alopecia areata. Some clones in this sample may be carry-over from other donors' samples. CDR3 residues: CASITGQRYTGELFF. The CDR3 nucleotides are TGTGCCAGCATCACGGGACAGAGATACACCGGGGAGCTGTTTTTT.